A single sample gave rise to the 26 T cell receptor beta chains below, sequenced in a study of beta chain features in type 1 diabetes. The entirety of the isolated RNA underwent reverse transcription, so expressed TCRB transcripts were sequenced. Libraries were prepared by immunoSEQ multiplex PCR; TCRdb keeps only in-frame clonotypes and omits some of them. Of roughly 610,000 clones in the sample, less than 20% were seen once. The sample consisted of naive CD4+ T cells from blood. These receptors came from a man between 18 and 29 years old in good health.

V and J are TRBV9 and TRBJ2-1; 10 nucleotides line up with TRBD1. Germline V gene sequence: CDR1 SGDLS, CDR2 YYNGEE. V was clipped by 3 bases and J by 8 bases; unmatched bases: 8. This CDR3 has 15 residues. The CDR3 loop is CASSAGGQGIDEQFF. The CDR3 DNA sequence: TGTGCCAGCAGCGCCGGGGGACAGGGGATCGATGAGCAGTTCTTC.

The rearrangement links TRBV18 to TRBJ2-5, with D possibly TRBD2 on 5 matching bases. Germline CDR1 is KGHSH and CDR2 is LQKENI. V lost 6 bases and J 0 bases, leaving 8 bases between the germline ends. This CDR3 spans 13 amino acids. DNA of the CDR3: TGTGCCAGCTCCCACGGGGACCAAGAGACCCAGTACTTC. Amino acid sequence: CASSHGDQETQYF.

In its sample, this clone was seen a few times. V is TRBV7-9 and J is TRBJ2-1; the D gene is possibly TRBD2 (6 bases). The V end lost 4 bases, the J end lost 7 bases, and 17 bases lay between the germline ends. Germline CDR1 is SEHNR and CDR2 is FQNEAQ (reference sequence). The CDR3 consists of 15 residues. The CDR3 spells CASSSSTSPLNEQFF. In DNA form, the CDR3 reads TGTGCCAGCAGCTCTAGTACTAGCCCCCTTAATGAGCAGTTCTTC.

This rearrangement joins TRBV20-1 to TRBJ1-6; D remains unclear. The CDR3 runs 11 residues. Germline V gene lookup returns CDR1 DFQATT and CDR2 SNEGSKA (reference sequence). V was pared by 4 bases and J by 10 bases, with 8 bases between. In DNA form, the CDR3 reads TGCAGTGCTATCTCAAAATCACCCCTCCACTTT. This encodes CSAISKSPLHF.

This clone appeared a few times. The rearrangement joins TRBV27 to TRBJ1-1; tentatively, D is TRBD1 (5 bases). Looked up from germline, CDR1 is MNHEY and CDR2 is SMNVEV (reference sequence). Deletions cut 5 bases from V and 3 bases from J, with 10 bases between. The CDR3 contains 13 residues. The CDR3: CASSQDSDTEAFF. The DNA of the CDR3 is TGTGCCAGCAGTCAAGACAGCGACACTGAAGCTTTCTTT.

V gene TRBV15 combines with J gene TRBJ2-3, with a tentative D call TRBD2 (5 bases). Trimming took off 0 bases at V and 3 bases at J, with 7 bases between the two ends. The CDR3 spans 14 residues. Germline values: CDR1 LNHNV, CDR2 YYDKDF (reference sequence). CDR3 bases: TGTGCCACCAGCAGAGATGGGGAGACAGATACGCAGTATTTT. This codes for CATSRDGETDTQYF.

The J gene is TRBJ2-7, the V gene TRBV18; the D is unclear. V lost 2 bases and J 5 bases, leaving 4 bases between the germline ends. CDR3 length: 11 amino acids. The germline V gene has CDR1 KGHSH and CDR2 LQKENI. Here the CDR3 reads CASSPGDEQYF. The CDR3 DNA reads TGTGCCAGCTCACCAGGGGACGAGCAGTACTTC. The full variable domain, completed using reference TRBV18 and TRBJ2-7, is NAGVMQNPRHLVRRRGQEARLRCSPMKGHSHVYWYRQLPEEGLKFMVYLQKENIIDESGMPKERFSAEFPKEGPSILRIQQVVRGDSAAYFCASSPGDEQYFGPGTRLTVT.

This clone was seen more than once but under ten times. CDR3 DNA: TGCGCCAGCAGCAAGGGACAGGGGGTTGATGAGCAGTTCTTC. Amino acid sequence: CASSKGQGVDEQFF. This chain connects TRBV4-3 to TRBJ2-1; TRBD1 matches at 11 bases. V lost 5 bases and J lost 8; bases outside the gene matches: 5. The CDR3 length is 14 residues. CDR1 is LGHNA, CDR2 YSLEER, per germline.

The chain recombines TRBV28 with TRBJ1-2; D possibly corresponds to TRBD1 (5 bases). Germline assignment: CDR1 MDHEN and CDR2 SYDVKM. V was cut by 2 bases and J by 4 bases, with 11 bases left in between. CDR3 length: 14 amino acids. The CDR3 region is CASSLRGRVYGYTF. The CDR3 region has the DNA TGTGCCAGCAGTTTACGGGGCCGCGTCTATGGCTACACCTTC.

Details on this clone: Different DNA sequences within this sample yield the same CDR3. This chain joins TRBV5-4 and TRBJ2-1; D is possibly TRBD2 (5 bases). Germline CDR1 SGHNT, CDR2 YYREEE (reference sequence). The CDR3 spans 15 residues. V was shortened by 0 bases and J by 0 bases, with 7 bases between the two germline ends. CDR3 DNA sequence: TGTGCCAGCAGCTTGGGCGGGCCCTCCTACAATGAGCAGTTCTTC. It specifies CASSLGGPSYNEQFF.

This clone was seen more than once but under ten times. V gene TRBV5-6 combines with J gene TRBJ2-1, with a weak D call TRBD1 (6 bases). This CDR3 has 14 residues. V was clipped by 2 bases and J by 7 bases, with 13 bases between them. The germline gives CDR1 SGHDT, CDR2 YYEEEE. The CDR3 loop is CASSFTGSSNEQFF. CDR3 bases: TGTGCCAGCAGCTTTACAGGGAGTTCGAATGAGCAGTTCTTC.

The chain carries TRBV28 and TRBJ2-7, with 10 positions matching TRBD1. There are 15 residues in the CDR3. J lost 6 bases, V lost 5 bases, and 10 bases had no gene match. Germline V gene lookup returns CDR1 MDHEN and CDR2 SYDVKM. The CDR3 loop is CASSAPGQGTSEQYF. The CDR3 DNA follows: TGTGCCAGCAGTGCCCCGGGACAGGGGACCAGCGAGCAGTACTTC.

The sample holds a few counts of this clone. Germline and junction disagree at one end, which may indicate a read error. CDR3 sequence: CASSVTGGTNYGYTF. The CDR3 DNA follows: TGTGCCAGCAGCGTAACAGGGGGAACCAACTATGGCTACACCTTC. The V gene is TRBV7-3, the J gene TRBJ1-2, with 8 bases that match TRBD1. The CDR3 runs to 15 residues. Germline V CDR1 and CDR2: SGHTA, FQGTGA. The full variable domain, completed using reference TRBV7-3 and TRBJ1-2, is GAGVSQTPSNKVTEKGKYVELRCDPISGHTALYWYRQSLGQGPEFLIYFQGTGAADDSGLPNDRFFAVRPEGSVSTLKIQRTERGDSAVYLCASSVTGGTNYGYTFGSGTRLTVV.

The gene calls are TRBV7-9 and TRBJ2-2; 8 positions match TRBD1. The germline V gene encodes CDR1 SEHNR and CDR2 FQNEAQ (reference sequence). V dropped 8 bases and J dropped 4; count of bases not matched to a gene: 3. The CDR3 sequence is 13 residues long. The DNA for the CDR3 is TGTGCCAGCTACGGACAGGGCACCGGGGAGCTGTTTTTT. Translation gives CASYGQGTGELFF.

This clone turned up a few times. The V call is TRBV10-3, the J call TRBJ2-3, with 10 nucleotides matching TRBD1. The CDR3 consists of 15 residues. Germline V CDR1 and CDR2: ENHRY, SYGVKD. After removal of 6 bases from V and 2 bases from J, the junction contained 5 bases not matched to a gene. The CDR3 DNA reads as TGTGCCATCAGCCGCGGACAGGGGGACACAGATACGCAGTATTTT. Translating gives CAISRGQGDTDTQYF.

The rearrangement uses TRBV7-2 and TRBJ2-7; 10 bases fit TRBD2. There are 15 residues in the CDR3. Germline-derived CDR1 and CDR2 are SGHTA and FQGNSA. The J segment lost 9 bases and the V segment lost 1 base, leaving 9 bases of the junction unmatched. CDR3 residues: CASSLDPSGRRGQYF. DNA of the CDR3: TGTGCCAGCAGCTTAGACCCTAGCGGGAGAAGAGGGCAGTACTTC.

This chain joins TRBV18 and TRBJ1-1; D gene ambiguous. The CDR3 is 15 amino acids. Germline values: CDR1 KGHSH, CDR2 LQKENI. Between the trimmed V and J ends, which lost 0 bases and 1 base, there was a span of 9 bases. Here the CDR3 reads CASSPPGFENTEAFF. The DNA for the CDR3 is TGTGCCAGCTCACCACCCGGGTTCGAGAACACTGAAGCTTTCTTT.

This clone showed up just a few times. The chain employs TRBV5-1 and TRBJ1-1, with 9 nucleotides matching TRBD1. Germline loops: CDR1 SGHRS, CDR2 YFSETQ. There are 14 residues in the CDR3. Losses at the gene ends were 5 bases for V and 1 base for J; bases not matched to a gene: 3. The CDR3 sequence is CASRLQGANTEAFF. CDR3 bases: TGCGCCAGCAGATTACAGGGGGCGAACACTGAAGCTTTCTTT.

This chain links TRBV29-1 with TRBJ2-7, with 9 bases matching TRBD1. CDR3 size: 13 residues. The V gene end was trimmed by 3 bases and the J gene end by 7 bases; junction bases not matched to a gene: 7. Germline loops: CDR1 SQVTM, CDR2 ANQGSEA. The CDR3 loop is CSVDGDREREQYF. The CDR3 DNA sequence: TGCAGCGTTGATGGGGACAGGGAGAGGGAGCAGTACTTC.

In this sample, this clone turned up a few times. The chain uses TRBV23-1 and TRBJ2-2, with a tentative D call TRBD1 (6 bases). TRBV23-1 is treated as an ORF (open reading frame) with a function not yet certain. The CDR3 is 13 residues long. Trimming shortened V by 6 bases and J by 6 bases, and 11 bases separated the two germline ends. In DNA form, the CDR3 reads TGCGCCAGCAGCTTCAGGGGACCCGGGGAGCTGTTTTTT. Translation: CASSFRGPGELFF.

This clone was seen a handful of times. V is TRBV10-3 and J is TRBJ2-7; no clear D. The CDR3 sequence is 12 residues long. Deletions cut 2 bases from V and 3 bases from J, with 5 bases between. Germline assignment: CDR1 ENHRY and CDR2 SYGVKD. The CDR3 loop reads CAISERFYEQYF. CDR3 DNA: TGTGCCATCAGTGAGAGGTTCTACGAGCAGTACTTC.

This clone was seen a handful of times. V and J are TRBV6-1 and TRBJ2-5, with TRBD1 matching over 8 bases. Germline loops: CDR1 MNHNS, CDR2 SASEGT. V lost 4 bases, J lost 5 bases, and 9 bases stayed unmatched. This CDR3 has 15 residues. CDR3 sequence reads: CASSVWQGAGETQYF. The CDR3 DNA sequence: TGTGCCAGCAGTGTTTGGCAGGGGGCAGGGGAGACCCAGTACTTC.

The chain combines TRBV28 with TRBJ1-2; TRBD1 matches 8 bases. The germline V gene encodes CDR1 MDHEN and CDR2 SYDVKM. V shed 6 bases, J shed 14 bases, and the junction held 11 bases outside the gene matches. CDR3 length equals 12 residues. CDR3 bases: TGTGCCAGCAGCGCAGGGGGCTGGTCGTGGACCTTC. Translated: CASSAGGWSWTF.

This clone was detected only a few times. This chain's CDR3 is CATSRERAYEQFF. The CDR3, as DNA: TGTGCCACCAGCAGAGAGAGAGCATATGAGCAGTTCTTC. This sequence joins TRBV15 and TRBJ2-1; D gene uncertain. Germline V gene lookup returns CDR1 LNHNV and CDR2 YYDKDF (reference sequence). The V end lost 0 bases, the J end lost 8 bases, and 8 bases lay between the germline ends. The CDR3 consists of 13 residues.

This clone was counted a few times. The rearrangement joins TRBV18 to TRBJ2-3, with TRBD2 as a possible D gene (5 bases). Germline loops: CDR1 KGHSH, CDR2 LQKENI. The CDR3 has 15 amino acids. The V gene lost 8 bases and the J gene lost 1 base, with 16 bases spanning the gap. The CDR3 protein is CASTYTTGGTDTQYF. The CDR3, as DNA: TGTGCCAGCACTTATACGACCGGGGGCACAGATACGCAGTATTTT.

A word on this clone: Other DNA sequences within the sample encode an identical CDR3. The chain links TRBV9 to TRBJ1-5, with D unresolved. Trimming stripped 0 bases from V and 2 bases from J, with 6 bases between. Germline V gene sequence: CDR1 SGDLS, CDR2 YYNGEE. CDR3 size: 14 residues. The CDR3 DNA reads TGTGCCAGCAGCGTAGAGGGCGGCAATCAGCCCCAGCATTTT. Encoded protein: CASSVEGGNQPQHF.